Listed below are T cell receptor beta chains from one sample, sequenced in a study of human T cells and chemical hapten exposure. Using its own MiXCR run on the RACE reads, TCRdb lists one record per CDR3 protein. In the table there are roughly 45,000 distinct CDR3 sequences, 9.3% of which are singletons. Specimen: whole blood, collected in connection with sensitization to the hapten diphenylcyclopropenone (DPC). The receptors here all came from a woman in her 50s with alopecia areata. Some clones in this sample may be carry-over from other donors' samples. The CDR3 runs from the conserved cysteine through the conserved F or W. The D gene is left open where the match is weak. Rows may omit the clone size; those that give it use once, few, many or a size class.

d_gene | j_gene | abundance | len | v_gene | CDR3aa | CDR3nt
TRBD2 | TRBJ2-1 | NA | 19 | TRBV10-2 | CASTLTSGRIPSSYNEQFF | TGCGCCAGCACCTTGACTAGCGGGAGAATACCTAGCTCCTACAATGAGCAGTTCTTC
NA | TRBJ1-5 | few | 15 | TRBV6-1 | CASSEGLGGDQPQHF | TGTGCCAGCAGTGAAGGTCTCGGGGGTGACCAGCCCCAGCATTTT
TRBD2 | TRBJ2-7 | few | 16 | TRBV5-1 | CASSLEGLAGAYEQYF | TGCGCCAGCAGCTTGGAAGGGCTAGCGGGAGCATATGAGCAGTACTTC
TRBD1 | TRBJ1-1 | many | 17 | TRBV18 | CASSPLGQGAENTEAFF | TGTGCCAGCTCACCACTTGGGCAGGGGGCTGAGAACACTGAAGCTTTCTTT
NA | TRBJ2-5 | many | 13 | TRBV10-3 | CAISEGSQETQYF | TGTGCCATCAGTGAGGGCAGCCAAGAGACCCAGTACTTC
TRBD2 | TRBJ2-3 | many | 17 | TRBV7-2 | CASSLYQAGGGTDTQYF | TGTGCCAGCAGCTTATACCAAGCGGGAGGTGGCACAGATACGCAGTATTTT
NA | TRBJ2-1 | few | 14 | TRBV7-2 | CVSSEVSSYNEQFF | TGTGTCAGCAGCGAGGTTAGTTCCTACAATGAGCAGTTCTTC
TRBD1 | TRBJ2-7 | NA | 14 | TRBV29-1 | CSVATGTGHFEQYF | TGCAGCGTTGCAACCGGGACAGGGCACTTTGAGCAGTACTTC
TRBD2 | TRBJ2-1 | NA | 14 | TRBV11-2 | CASQTSVTFNEQFF | TGTGCCAGCCAGACTAGCGTTACCTTTAATGAGCAGTTCTTC
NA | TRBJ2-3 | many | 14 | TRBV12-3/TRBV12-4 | CASSLSRFTDTQYF | TGTGCCAGCAGTCTGAGCAGGTTCACAGATACGCAGTATTTT
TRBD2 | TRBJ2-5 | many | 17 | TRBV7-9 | CASSLSIAGVRQETQYF | TGTGCCAGCAGCTTATCTATCGCGGGAGTGAGGCAAGAGACCCAGTACTTC
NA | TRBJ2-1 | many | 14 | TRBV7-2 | CASSPGETYNEQFF | TGTGCCAGCAGCCCAGGGGAAACCTACAATGAGCAGTTCTTC
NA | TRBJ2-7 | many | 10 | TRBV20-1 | CSASLGGQYF | TGCAGTGCTAGTCTGGGGGGGCAGTACTTC
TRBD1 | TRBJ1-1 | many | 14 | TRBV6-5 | CASNRGRLRTEAFF | TGTGCCAGCAACAGGGGCAGGTTGAGGACTGAAGCTTTCTTT
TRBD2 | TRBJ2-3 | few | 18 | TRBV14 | CASSQDLVAGDTTDTQYF | TGTGCCAGCAGCCAAGATTTGGTAGCGGGAGACACCACAGATACGCAGTATTTT
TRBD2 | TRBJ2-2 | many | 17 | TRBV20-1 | CSAPGLAGGFWTGELFF | TGCAGTGCTCCGGGACTAGCGGGAGGGTTTTGGACCGGGGAGCTGTTTTTT
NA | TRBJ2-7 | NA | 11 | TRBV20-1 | CSARVPSEQYF | TGCAGTGCTAGGGTCCCTTCCGAGCAGTACTTC
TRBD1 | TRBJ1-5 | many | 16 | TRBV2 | CASSKPGTVSNQPQHF | TGTGCCAGCAGTAAGCCAGGGACAGTTAGCAATCAGCCCCAGCATTTT
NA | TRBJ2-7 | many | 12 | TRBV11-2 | CASNGGQYEQYF | TGTGCCAGCAATGGGGGTCAGTACGAGCAGTACTTC
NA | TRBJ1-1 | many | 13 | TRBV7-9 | CASSTPLRTEAFF | TGTGCCAGCAGTACACCTTTGAGGACTGAAGCTTTCTTT
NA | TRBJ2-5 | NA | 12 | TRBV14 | CASSQVVETQYF | TGTGCCAGCAGCCAAGTTGTAGAGACCCAGTACTTC
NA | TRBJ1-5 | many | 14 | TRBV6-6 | CASSYKTEGQPQHF | TGTGCCAGCAGTTACAAGACAGAGGGACAGCCCCAGCATTTT
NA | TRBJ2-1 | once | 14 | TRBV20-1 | CSAPSEEGWNEQFF | TGCAGTGCTCCCTCCGAGGAGGGATGGAATGAGCAGTTCTTC
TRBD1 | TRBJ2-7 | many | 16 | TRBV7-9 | CASSFDDRGGGYEQYF | TGTGCCAGCAGCTTTGACGACAGGGGAGGCGGATACGAGCAGTACTTC
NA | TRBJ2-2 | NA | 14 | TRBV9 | CASSEVGLTGELFF | TGTGCCAGCAGCGAAGTCGGCCTCACCGGGGAGCTGTTTTTT
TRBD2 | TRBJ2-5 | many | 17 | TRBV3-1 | CASSQERGTSVQETQYF | TGTGCCAGCAGCCAAGAGCGGGGGACTAGCGTCCAAGAGACCCAGTACTTC
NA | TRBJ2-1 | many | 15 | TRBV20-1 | CSAHNSRSTGNEQFF | TGCAGTGCTCACAACTCAAGGAGCACAGGGAATGAGCAGTTCTTC
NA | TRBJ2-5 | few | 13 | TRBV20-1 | CSAPRTAAETQYF | TGCAGTGCTCCCCGGACGGCCGCCGAGACCCAGTACTTC
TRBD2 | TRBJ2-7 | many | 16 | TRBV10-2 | CASRGTGTSESYEQYF | TGCGCCAGCAGGGGGACTGGGACTAGCGAATCCTACGAGCAGTACTTC
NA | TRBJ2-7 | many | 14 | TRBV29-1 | CSVGVGKDSYEQYF | TGCAGCGTTGGTGTCGGTAAGGACTCCTACGAGCAGTACTTC
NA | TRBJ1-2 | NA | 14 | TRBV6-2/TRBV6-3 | CASTAAGERYGHTF | TGTGCCAGCACCGCGGCGGGGGAGCGCTATGGCCACACCTTC
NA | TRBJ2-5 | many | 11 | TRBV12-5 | CASGIWGPQYF | TGTGCTAGTGGTATCTGGGGGCCCCAGTACTTC
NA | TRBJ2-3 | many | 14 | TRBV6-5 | CASSYREGTDTQYF | TGTGCCAGCAGTTACAGGGAGGGCACAGATACGCAGTATTTT
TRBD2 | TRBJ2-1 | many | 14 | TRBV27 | CASSWGEGYNEQFF | TGTGCCAGCAGTTGGGGGGAGGGATACAATGAGCAGTTCTTC
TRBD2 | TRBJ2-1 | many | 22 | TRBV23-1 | CASSKTGGVRTNYYSSYNEQFF | TGCGCCAGCAGTAAAACGGGGGGTGTGCGGACCAACTATTATTCCTCCTACAATGAGCAGTTCTTC
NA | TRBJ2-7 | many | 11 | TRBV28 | CASSSVDEQYF | TGTGCCAGCAGTTCTGTGGACGAGCAGTACTTC
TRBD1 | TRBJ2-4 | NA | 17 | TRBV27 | CASSPKPTGTDKNIQYF | TGTGCCAGCAGTCCCAAGCCTACCGGGACAGATAAAAACATTCAGTACTTC
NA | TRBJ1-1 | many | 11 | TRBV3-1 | CASSQQANAFF | TGTGCCAGCAGCCAGCAAGCGAACGCTTTCTTT
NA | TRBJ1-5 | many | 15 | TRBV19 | CASSIPRVSNQPQHF | TGTGCCAGTAGTATACCCCGGGTAAGCAATCAGCCCCAGCATTTT
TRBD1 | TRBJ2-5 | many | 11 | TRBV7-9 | CASSYGQAVLF | TGTGCCAGCAGCTACGGACAGGCGGTCCTCTTC
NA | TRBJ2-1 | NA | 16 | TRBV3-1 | CASSQHHRHGSNEQFF | TGTGCCAGCAGCCAGCACCACCGACATGGCAGCAATGAGCAGTTCTTC
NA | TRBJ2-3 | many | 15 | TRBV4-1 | CASSPLWGAGDTQYF | TGCGCCAGCAGCCCTCTCTGGGGGGCCGGAGATACGCAGTATTTT
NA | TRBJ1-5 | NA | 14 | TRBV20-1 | CSARKLKSNQPQHF | TGCAGTGCTAGAAAACTAAAGAGCAATCAGCCCCAGCATTTT
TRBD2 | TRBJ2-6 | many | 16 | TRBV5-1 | CASNPSGSSGANVLTF | TGCGCCAGCAATCCTAGCGGGAGCTCTGGGGCCAACGTCCTGACTTTC
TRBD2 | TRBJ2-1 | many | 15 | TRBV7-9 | CASSKTSGRDNEQFF | TGTGCCAGCAGCAAGACTAGCGGGAGGGATAATGAGCAGTTCTTC
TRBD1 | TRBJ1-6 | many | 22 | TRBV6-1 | CASSEARGQGGVGGSYNSPLHF | TGTGCCAGCAGTGAAGCGCGGGGACAGGGAGGAGTGGGAGGCTCCTATAATTCACCCCTCCACTTT
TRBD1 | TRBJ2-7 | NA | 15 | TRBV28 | CASSKTGALRLEQYF | TGTGCCAGCAGTAAAACAGGGGCCCTTCGCCTCGAGCAGTACTTC
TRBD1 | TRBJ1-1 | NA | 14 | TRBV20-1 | CSASNGQGNGEAFF | TGCAGTGCTAGTAACGGACAGGGGAACGGTGAAGCTTTCTTT
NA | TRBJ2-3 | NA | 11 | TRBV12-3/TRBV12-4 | CASSTAQGRYF | TGTGCCAGCAGCACCGCGCAGGGGAGGTATTTT
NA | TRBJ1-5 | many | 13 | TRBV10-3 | CAIGGGYNQPQHF | TGTGCCATCGGGGGAGGGTACAATCAGCCCCAGCATTTT
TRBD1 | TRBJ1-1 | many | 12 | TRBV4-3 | CASSQGQAQAFF | TGCGCCAGCAGCCAGGGACAGGCCCAAGCTTTCTTT
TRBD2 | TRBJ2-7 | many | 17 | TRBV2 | CASSDLRSSGSAYEQYF | TGTGCCAGCAGTGATTTACGGTCAAGCGGGAGTGCCTACGAGCAGTACTTC
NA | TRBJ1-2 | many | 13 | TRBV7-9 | CASSLQGSYGYTF | TGTGCCAGCAGCTTACAGGGTTCCTATGGCTACACCTTC
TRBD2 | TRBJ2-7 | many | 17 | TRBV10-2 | CASRTGTSGTISYEQYF | TGCGCCAGCAGAACCGGGACTAGCGGGACCATATCCTACGAGCAGTACTTC
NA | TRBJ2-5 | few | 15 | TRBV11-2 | CASSLGPTQKETQYF | TGTGCCAGCAGCTTAGGACCAACTCAGAAGGAGACCCAGTACTTC